A single sample gave rise to the 25 T cell receptor beta chains below, sequenced in a study of cytomegalovirus exposure and HLA in healthy donors. Both 60 Vbeta primers and 13 Jbeta primers went into the PCR. TCRdb keeps only in-frame clones here, not all; method: immunoSEQ multiplex PCR. Found here are 130,000 to 150,000 clones, roughly 77% of them singletons; the top ten hold 3.1%. Sequenced material: PBMCs. Every receptor here comes from a female donor in good health and CMV-seronegative.

The V gene is TRBV30, the J gene TRBJ2-7; tentative D call: TRBD2 (6 bases). Trimming left V 0 bases short and J 0 bases short, with 12 bases between. The V gene's germline CDR1 is GTSNPN and CDR2 SVGIG (reference sequence). This CDR3 region has 15 residues. CDR3 protein: CAWSVGLDSSYEQYF. The CDR3, as DNA: TGTGCCTGGAGTGTGGGACTGGATAGCTCCTACGAGCAGTACTTC.

This clone showed up just a few times. The chain recombines TRBV7-9 with TRBJ1-1, with 8 bases fitting TRBD1. This CDR3 spans 13 amino acids. Germline V gene data show CDR1 as SEHNR and CDR2 as FQNEAQ (reference sequence). With 8 bases clipped from V and 11 bases from J, the junction kept 13 bases outside the gene matches. The CDR3 DNA reads as TGTGCCAGCCGTTCCCCCCAGGGGGCGCATGCTTTCTTT. Translating gives CASRSPQGAHAFF.

The V gene is TRBV5-4, the J gene TRBJ2-5; 7 nucleotides align to TRBD2. Near its end, the DNA agrees better with TRBJ2-7, so the J call may be wrong. This CDR3 has 15 residues. The germline V gene has CDR1 SGHNT and CDR2 YYREEE (reference sequence). The CDR3 is CASSRGRDYIYEQYF. The CDR3 DNA reads as TGTGCCAGCAGCAGGGGCCGGGACTACATTTACGAGCAGTACTTC.

This clone occurred a few times. The chain employs TRBV5-6 and TRBJ2-5; 7 positions match TRBD1. Matching the DNA end better, TRBJ2-7 makes the J call doubtful. Germline values: CDR1 SGHDT, CDR2 YYEEEE. The CDR3 runs to 14 residues. The CDR3 spells CASSEGQWMSEQYF. CDR3 nucleotides: TGTGCCAGCAGCGAGGGACAGTGGATGTCCGAGCAGTACTTC.

CDR3 coding DNA: TGTGCCAGCAGTTTATCAGGGGGTGGCTCCTACGAGCAGTACTTC. Translating gives CASSLSGGGSYEQYF. The chain links TRBV28 to TRBJ2-7; TRBD1 agrees at 7 bases. With V trimmed by 1 base and J by 0 bases, 3 bases remained unmatched. CDR1 MDHEN and CDR2 SYDVKM come from the germline V gene. The CDR3 contains 15 residues.

The chain carries TRBV12-1 and TRBJ2-5; the table's D call, TRBD2, was not checked against the DNA. TRBV12-1 corresponds to a pseudogene. The CDR3 totals 14 residues. The CDR3 DNA sequence: TGTGCCAGCAGCGGAGGGACTACCAAAGAGACCCAGTACTTC. This translates into CASSGGTTKETQYF.

The chain couples TRBV27 to TRBJ1-2; the match to TRBD1 covers 8 bases. The CDR3 totals 15 residues. CDR1 is MNHEY and CDR2 is SMNVEV in the germline V gene (reference sequence). The V and J ends lost 4 bases and 1 base, in that order; junction bases with no gene match: 5. The CDR3 here is CASSSDRGGNYGYTF. The CDR3 DNA reads TGTGCCAGCAGTTCCGACAGGGGTGGTAACTATGGCTACACCTTC.

The chain combines TRBV6-5 with TRBJ1-1; 7 nucleotides align to TRBD1. The CDR3 contains 13 residues. The germline CDR1 and CDR2 sequences are MNHEY and SVGAGI. With 6 bases clipped from V and 10 bases from J, the junction kept 11 bases outside the gene matches. The CDR3 DNA is TGTGCCAGCAGAGCTCGGGGGCGGACAGGAGCTTTCTTT. Protein product: CASRARGRTGAFF.

V and J are TRBV12-5 and TRBJ1-5, with a tentative D call TRBD1 (6 bases). Trimming shortened V by 1 base and J by 7 bases, and 17 bases separated the two germline ends. This CDR3 contains 16 residues. Per the germline V gene, CDR1 is LGHNT and CDR2 is FRNRAP. CDR3: CASGLAGAGVHQPQHF. As DNA, the CDR3 is TGTGCTAGTGGTTTGGCCGGGGCAGGGGTACACCAGCCCCAGCATTTT.

V is TRBV7-9 and J is TRBJ2-7, with D perhaps matching TRBD1 (6 bases). CDR1 is SEHNR and CDR2 is FQNEAQ in the germline V gene (reference sequence). This CDR3 region has 14 residues. V lost 4 bases and J 1 base, leaving 11 bases between the germline ends. The CDR3 coding sequence is TGTGCCAGCAGCTCCGGGACACCTTCCTACGAGCAGTACTTC. Translating it yields CASSSGTPSYEQYF.

The chain is built from TRBV28 and TRBJ1-3; D remains unclear. The CDR3 sequence is 15 residues long. The V and J ends lost 5 bases and 3 bases respectively, with 14 bases between them. Germline V gives CDR1 MDHEN, CDR2 SYDVKM. The CDR3 loop is CASSPRRVGGNTIYF. DNA for the CDR3: TGTGCCAGCAGTCCCCGGAGGGTAGGTGGAAACACCATATATTTT. Full variable domain (missing parts from reference TRBV28 and TRBJ1-3): DVKVTQSSRYLVKRTGEKVFLECVQDMDHENMFWYRQDPGLGLRLIYFSYDVKMKEKGDIPEGYSVSREKKERFSLILESASTNQTSMYLCASSPRRVGGNTIYFGEGSWLTVV.

The gene calls are TRBV28 and TRBJ1-2; the match to TRBD1 covers 9 bases. V dropped 5 bases and J dropped 3; count of bases not matched to a gene: 10. CDR3 length equals 16 residues. Germline V gene lookup returns CDR1 MDHEN and CDR2 SYDVKM. The CDR3: CASSEMGQGDYYGYTF. In nucleotides, the CDR3 is TGTGCCAGCAGTGAGATGGGACAGGGAGACTACTATGGCTACACCTTC.

This rearrangement joins TRBV19 to TRBJ1-1; 7 bases map to TRBD1. The CDR3 is made up of 13 amino acids. CDR1 and CDR2 (germline): LNHDA, SQIVND (reference sequence). The ends lost 4 bases at V and 3 bases at J; junction bases unmatched: 2. The CDR3 loop is CASSNTGDTEAFF. The CDR3 DNA reads TGTGCCAGTAGTAACACAGGGGACACTGAAGCTTTCTTT.

This chain joins TRBV30 and TRBJ1-4, with unresolved D. In germline, CDR1 is GTSNPN, CDR2 SVGIG (reference sequence). This CDR3 comprises 13 residues. The ends were cut back, 3 bases at V and 8 bases at J, with 13 bases in the middle. CDR3 loop: CAWRRKGGEKLFF. In nucleotides, the CDR3 is TGTGCCTGGAGGCGTAAGGGCGGGGAAAAACTGTTTTTT.

The J gene is TRBJ1-1, the V gene TRBV7-8; no clear D. This CDR3 spans 13 amino acids. Between the trimmed V and J ends, which lost 3 bases and 4 bases, there was a span of 9 bases. Germline values: CDR1 SGHVS, CDR2 FQNEAQ. In DNA, the CDR3 is TGTGCCAGCAGCTTCGGGGAGGGCACTGAAGCTTTCTTT. Its protein is CASSFGEGTEAFF.

V is TRBV2 and J is TRBJ2-5; TRBD1 matches at 12 bases. The CDR3 totals 17 residues. V gave up 6 bases and J gave up 5 bases; unmatched junction bases: 13. From germline, CDR1 is SNHLY and CDR2 FYNNEI. The CDR3 reads CASRQYGTGGARETQYF. The CDR3 bases are TGTGCCAGCAGGCAATACGGGACAGGGGGCGCCCGGGAGACCCAGTACTTC.

The chain is built from TRBV9 and TRBJ2-7; D might be TRBD2 (5 bases). CDR1 and CDR2 from the germline V gene are SGDLS and YYNGEE. V was clipped by 0 bases and J by 0 bases, with 7 bases between them. This CDR3 has 14 amino acids. In DNA form, the CDR3 reads TGTGCCAGCAGCGTAGTCGGGGACTCCTACGAGCAGTACTTC. This sequence encodes CASSVVGDSYEQYF. The variable domain in full, completed from reference TRBV9 and TRBJ2-7, reads DSGVTQTPKHLITATGQRVTLRCSPRSGDLSVYWYQQSLDQGLQFLIQYYNGEERAKGNILERFSAQQFPDLHSELNLSSLELGDSALYFCASSVVGDSYEQYFGPGTRLTVT.

In this sample, this clone turned up a few times. The CDR3 DNA reads as TGTGCCAGCAGTGCCCAGGTGATGAACACTGAAGCTTTCTTT. It translates to CASSAQVMNTEAFF. The chain couples TRBV6-1 to TRBJ1-1; D is ambiguous. Germline V lookup: CDR1 MNHNS, CDR2 SASEGT. With 4 bases removed from V and 0 bases from J, the gap between germline ends came to 9 bases. The CDR3 spans 14 residues.

This clone was observed once. The chain recombines TRBV5-1 with TRBJ2-6; D is unclear. Trimming removed 3 bases from V and 0 bases from J, with 10 bases in between. The germline V gene encodes CDR1 SGHRS and CDR2 YFSETQ. The CDR3 consists of 16 residues. For the CDR3, the DNA is TGCGCCAGCAGCTCTACTCCCTACTCTGGGGCCAACGTCCTGACTTTC. Residues: CASSSTPYSGANVLTF.

In its sample, this clone was seen once. The rearrangement joins TRBV28 to TRBJ2-7; the D is unclear. Germline assignment: CDR1 MDHEN and CDR2 SYDVKM. The CDR3 consists of 12 residues. V lost 7 bases to trimming and J lost 3 bases, with 10 bases between them. The CDR3 DNA reads TGTGCCAGCACCCTTGACTTCTACGAGCAGTACTTC. Translating it yields CASTLDFYEQYF. The full variable domain, with the rest looked up from reference TRBV28 and TRBJ2-7, is DVKVTQSSRYLVKRTGEKVFLECVQDMDHENMFWYRQDPGLGLRLIYFSYDVKMKEKGDIPEGYSVSREKKERFSLILESASTNQTSMYLCASTLDFYEQYFGPGTRLTVT.

This rearrangement joins TRBV6-6 to TRBJ2-7; 9 bases are a match to TRBD2. The germline CDR1 and CDR2 sequences are MNHNY and SVGAGI (reference sequence). V shed 8 bases, J shed 2 bases, and the junction held 4 bases outside the gene matches. The CDR3 is 13 amino acids. CDR3 nucleotides: TGTGCCAGCCAGCTAGCGGGGCCCTACGAGCAGTACTTC. Translated, it gives CASQLAGPYEQYF.

The chain joins TRBV6-1 to TRBJ2-2; the D gene is possibly TRBD2 (6 bases). Germline V gene data show CDR1 as MNHNS and CDR2 as SASEGT. V lost 5 bases and J 8 bases, leaving 15 bases between the germline ends. The CDR3 loop spans 14 amino acids. CDR3 coding DNA: TGTGCCAGCAGTCAAGGCGGGGTTCAGGGGGAGCTGTTTTTT. It is translated as CASSQGGVQGELFF.

The chain combines TRBV27 with TRBJ1-2; 9 bases align to TRBD1. Germline CDR1 and CDR2: MNHEY and SMNVEV (reference sequence). Trimming took 8 bases from V and 4 from J; bases not matched to a gene: 8. The CDR3 is 14 amino acids. The CDR3 bases are TGTGCCAGCGGCCGGGACAGGGCCCTCTATGGCTACACCTTC. Its protein product is CASGRDRALYGYTF.

The rearrangement links TRBV7-2 to TRBJ2-3; D is unresolved. Trimming cost V 7 bases and J 1 base, with 12 bases left between them. Germline CDR1 SGHTA, CDR2 FQGNSA. The CDR3 is 14 residues long. CDR3 loop: CASTRISGTDTQYF. DNA for the CDR3: TGTGCCAGCACTCGTATCAGCGGCACAGATACGCAGTATTTT.

The V and J genes are TRBV4-1 and TRBJ1-6, with D perhaps TRBD1 (5 bases). Germline CDR1 is MGHRA and CDR2 is YSYEKL. The CDR3 loop spans 17 amino acids. V was shortened by 0 bases and J by 0 bases, with 9 bases between the two germline ends. The CDR3 protein is CASSQDVGGSYNSPLHF. In DNA form, the CDR3 reads TGCGCCAGCAGCCAAGATGTCGGGGGCTCCTATAATTCACCCCTCCACTTT.